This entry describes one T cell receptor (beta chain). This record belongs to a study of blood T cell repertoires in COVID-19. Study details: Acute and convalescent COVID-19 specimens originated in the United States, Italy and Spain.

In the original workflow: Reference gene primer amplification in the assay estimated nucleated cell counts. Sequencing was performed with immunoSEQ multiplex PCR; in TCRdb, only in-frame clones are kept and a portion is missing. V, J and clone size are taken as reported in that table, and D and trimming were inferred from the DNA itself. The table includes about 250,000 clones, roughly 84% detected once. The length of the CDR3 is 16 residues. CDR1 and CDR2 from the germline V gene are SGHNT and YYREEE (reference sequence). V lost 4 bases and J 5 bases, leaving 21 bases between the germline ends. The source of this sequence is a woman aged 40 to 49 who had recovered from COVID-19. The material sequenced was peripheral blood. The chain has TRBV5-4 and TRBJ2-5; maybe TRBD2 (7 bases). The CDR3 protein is CASSDHFRGAGETQYF. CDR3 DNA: TGTGCCAGCAGCGATCATTTTCGGGGGGCGGGGGAGACCCAGTACTTC.